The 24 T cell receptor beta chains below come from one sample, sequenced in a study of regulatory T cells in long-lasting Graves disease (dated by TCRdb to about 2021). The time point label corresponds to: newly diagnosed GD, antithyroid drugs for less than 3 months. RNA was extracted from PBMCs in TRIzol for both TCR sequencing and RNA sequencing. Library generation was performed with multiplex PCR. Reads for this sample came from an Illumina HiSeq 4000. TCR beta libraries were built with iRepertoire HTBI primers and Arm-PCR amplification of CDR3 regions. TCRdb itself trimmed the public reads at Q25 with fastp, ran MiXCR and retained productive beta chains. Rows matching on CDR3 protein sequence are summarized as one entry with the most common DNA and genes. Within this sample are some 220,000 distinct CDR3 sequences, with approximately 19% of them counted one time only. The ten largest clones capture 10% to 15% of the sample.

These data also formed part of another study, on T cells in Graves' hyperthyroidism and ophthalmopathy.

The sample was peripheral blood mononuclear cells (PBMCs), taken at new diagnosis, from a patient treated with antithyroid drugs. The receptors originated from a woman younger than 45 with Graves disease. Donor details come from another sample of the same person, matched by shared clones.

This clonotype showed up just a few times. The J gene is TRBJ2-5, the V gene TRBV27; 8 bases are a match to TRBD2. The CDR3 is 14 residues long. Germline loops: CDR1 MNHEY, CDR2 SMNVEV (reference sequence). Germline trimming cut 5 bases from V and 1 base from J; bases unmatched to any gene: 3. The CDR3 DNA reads TGTGCCAGCAGTCCGGGAGGGCGCCAAGAGACCCAGTACTTC. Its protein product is CASSPGGRQETQYF.

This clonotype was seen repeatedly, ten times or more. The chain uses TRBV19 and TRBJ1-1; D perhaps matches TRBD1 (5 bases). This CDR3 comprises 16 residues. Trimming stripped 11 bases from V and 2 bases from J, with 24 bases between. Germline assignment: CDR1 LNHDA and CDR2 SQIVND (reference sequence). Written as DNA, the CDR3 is TGTGCCTCGAACCCCGGGACCCAATCCATAAACACTGAAGCTTTCTTT. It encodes CASNPGTQSINTEAFF. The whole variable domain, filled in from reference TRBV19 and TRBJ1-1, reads DGGITQSPKYLFRKEGQNVTLSCEQNLNHDAMYWYRQDPGQGLRLIYYSQIVNDFQKGDIAEGYSVSREKKESFPLTVTSAQKNPTAFYLCASNPGTQSINTEAFFGQGTRLTVV.

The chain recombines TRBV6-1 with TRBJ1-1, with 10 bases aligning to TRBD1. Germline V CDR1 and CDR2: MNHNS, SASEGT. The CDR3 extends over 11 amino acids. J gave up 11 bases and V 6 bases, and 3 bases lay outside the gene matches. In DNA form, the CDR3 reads TGTGCCAGCAGAGACAGGGGGCATGCTTTCTTT. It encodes CASRDRGHAFF.

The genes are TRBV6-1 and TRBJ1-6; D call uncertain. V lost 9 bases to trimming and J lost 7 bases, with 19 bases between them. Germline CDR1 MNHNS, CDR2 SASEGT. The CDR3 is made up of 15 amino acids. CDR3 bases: TGTGCCAGTCTTCATGCCCGGGCAGCGAATTCACCCCTCCACTTT. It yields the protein CASLHARAANSPLHF.

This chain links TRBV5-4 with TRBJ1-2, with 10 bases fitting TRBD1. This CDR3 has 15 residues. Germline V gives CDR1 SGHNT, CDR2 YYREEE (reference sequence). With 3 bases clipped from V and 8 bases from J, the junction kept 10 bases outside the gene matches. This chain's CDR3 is CASSSPTGGARGYTF. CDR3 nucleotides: TGTGCCAGCAGCTCGCCGACAGGGGGCGCGAGGGGCTACACCTTC.

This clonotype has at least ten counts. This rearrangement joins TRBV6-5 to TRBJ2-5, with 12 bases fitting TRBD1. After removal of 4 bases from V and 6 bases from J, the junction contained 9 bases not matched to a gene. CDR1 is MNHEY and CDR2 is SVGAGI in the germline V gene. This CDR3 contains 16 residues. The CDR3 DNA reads TGTGCCAGCAGTTCGCCGAAGGGACAGGGGGCAAAGACCCAGTACTTC. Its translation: CASSSPKGQGAKTQYF.

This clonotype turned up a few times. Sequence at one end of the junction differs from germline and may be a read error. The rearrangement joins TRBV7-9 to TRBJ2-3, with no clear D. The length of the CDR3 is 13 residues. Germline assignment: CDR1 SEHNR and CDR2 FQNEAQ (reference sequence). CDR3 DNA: TGTGCCGGCAGCTTAGAATCCGCAGATACGCAGTATTTT. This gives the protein CAGSLESADTQYF. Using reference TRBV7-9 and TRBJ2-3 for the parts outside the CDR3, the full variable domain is DTGVSQNPRHKITKRGQNVTFRCDPISEHNRLYWYRQTLGQGPEFLTYFQNEAQLEKSRLLSDRFSAERPKGSFSTLEIQRTEQGDSAMYLCAGSLESADTQYFGPGTRLTVL.

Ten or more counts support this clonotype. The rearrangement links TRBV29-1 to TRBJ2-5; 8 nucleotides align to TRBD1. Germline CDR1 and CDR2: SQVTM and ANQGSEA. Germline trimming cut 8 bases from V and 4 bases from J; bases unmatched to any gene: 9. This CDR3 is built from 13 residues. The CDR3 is CSPSRGQGETQYF. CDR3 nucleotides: TGCAGCCCTTCCAGGGGGCAGGGAGAGACCCAGTACTTC.

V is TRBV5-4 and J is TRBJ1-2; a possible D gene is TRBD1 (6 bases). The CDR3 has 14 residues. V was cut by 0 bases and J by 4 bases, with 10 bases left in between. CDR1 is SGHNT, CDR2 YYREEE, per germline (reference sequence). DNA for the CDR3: TGTGCCAGCAGCTTGGGACAGGAGGTCTATGGCTACACCTTC. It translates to CASSLGQEVYGYTF. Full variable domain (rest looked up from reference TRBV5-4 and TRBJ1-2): ETGVTQSPTHLIKTRGQQVTLRCSSQSGHNTVSWYQQALGQGPQFIFQYYREEENGRGNFPPRFSGLQFPNYSSELNVNALELDDSALYLCASSLGQEVYGYTFGSGTRLTVV.

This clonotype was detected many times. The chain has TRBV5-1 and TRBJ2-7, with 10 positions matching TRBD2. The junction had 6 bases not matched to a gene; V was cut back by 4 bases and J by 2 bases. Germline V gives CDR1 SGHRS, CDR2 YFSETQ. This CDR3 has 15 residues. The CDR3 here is CASSLTGTSAYEQYF. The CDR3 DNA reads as TGCGCCAGCAGCCTGACCGGGACTAGCGCCTACGAGCAGTACTTC.

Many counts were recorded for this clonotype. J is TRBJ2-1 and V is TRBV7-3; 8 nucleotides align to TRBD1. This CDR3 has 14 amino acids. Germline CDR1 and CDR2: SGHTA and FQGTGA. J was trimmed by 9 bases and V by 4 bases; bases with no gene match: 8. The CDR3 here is CASSSGQGPGEQFF. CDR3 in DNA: TGTGCCAGCAGCTCTGGACAGGGTCCTGGTGAGCAGTTCTTC.

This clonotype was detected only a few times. CDR3 region: CASSLEGGAGGQPQHF. CDR3 coding DNA: TGCGCCAGCAGCTTGGAGGGGGGGGCGGGTGGTCAGCCCCAGCATTTT. This rearrangement joins TRBV5-1 to TRBJ1-5, with a tentative D call TRBD1 (6 bases). The length of the CDR3 is 16 residues. Germline values: CDR1 SGHRS, CDR2 YFSETQ. The V and J ends lost 0 bases and 6 bases respectively, with 16 bases between them.

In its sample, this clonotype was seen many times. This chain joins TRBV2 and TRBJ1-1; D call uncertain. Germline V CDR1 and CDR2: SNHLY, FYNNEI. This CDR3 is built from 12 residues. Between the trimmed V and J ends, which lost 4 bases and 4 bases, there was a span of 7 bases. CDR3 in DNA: TGTGCCAGCAGTGCTCAGGCCACTGAAGCTTTCTTT. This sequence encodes CASSAQATEAFF.

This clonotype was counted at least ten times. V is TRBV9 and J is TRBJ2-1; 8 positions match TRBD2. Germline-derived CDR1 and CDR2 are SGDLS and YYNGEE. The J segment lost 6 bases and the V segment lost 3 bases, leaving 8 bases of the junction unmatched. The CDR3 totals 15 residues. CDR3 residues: CASSDGTRGPNEQFF. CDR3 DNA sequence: TGTGCCAGCAGCGACGGGACTAGGGGTCCCAATGAGCAGTTCTTC.

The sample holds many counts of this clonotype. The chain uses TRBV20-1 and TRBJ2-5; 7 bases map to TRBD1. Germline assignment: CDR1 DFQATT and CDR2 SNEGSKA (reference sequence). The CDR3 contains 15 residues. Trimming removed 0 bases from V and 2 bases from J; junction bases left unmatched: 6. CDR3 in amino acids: CSARDVRGLQETQYF. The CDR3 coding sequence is TGCAGTGCTAGAGATGTGAGGGGGCTTCAAGAGACCCAGTACTTC.

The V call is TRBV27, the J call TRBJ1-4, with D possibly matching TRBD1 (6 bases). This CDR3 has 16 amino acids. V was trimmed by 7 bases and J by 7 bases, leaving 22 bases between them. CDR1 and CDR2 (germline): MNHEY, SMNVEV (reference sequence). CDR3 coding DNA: TGTGCCAGCACCCCCCGGGTCGGGGGCGCGGCTGAAAAACTGTTTTTT. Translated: CASTPRVGGAAEKLFF.

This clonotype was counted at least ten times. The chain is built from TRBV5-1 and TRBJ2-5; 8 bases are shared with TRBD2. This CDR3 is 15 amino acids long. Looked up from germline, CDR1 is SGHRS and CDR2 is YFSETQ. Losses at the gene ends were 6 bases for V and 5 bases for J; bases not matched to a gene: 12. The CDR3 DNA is TGCGCCAGCAACCAAGCCGCGGGAGGTGAGGAGACCCAGTACTTC. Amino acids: CASNQAAGGEETQYF.

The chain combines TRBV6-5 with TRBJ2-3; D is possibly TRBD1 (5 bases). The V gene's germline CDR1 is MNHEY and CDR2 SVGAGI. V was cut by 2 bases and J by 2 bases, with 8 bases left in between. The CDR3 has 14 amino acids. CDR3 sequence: CASSYRGYTDTQYF. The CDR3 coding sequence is TGTGCCAGCAGTTACAGGGGCTACACAGATACGCAGTATTTT.

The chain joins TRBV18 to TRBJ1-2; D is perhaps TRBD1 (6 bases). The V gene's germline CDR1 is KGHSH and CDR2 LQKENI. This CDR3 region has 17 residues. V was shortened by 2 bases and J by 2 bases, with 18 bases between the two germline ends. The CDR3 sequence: CASSPFGGRGANYGYTF. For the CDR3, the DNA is TGTGCCAGCTCACCATTTGGCGGCAGGGGTGCGAACTATGGCTACACCTTC.

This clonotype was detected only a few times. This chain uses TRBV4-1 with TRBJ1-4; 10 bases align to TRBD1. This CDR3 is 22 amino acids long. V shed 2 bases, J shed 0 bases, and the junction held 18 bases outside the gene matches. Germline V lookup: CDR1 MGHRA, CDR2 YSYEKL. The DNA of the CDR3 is TGCGCCAGCAGCCAACCAATTTTCCTCTTAACCGGGACAGGGGCAACTAATGAAAAACTGTTTTTT. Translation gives CASSQPIFLLTGTGATNEKLFF.

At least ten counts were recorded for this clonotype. CDR3 nucleotide sequence: TGCAGTGCTAGAGGGGAAAAACTGTTTTTT. It translates to CSARGEKLFF. The rearrangement uses TRBV20-1 and TRBJ1-4; D gene uncertain. The CDR3 loop spans 10 amino acids. The ends were cut back, 1 base at V and 8 bases at J, with 2 bases in the middle. From germline, CDR1 is DFQATT and CDR2 SNEGSKA (reference sequence).

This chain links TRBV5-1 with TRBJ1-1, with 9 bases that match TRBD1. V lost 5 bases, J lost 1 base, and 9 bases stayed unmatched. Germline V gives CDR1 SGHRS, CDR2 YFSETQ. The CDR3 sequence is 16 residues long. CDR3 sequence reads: CASRPGTGRGNTEAFF. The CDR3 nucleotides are TGCGCCAGCAGACCCGGGACAGGGAGGGGGAACACTGAAGCTTTCTTT.

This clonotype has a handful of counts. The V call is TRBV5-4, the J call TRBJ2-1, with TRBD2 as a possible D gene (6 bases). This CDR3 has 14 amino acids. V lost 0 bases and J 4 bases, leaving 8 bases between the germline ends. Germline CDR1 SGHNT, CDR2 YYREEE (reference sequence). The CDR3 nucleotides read TGTGCCAGCAGCTTGGCCGGACTATACAATGAGCAGTTCTTC. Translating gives CASSLAGLYNEQFF.

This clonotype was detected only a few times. CDR3 residues: CASRLGGEDAGELFF. The CDR3 DNA reads TGTGCCAGCAGACTAGGGGGGGAGGACGCCGGGGAGCTGTTTTTT. The chain employs TRBV12-3 or TRBV12-4 and TRBJ2-2; tentative D call: TRBD2 (7 bases). Trimming pared 6 bases from V and 6 bases from J, leaving 17 bases between. The CDR3 extends over 15 amino acids.